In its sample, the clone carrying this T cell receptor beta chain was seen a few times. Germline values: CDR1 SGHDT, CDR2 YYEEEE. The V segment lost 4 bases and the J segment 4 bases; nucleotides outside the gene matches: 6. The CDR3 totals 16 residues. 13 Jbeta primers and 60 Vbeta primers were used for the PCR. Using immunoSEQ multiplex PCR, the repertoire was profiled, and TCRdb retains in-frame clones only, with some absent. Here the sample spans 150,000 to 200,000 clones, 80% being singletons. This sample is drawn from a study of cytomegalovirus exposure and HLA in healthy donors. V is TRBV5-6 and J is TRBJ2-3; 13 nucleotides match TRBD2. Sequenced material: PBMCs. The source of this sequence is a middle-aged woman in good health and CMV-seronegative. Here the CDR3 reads CASSKGLAGVSDTQYF. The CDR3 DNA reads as TGTGCCAGCAGCAAAGGACTAGCGGGAGTATCAGATACGCAGTATTTT.